Reported below is one T cell receptor (beta chain). Germline loops: CDR1 MNHNS, CDR2 SASEGT. V lost 3 bases and J lost 5, with 14 bases in between. This CDR3 contains 14 residues. These data originate in a study of a mutant IDH1 vaccine in newly diagnosed glioma. Time point reported: baseline, week 1 (first vaccination visit). Treatment given: pre-vaccination baseline after standard-of-care therapy. There were new WHO grade 3 or 4 astrocytomas in the donors, and these were IDH1-mutant and ATRX-lost. Here immunoSEQ multiplex PCR was the method, and the copy in TCRdb shows in-frame clones only, minus some. The table lists about 32,000 clones, approximately 80% of them singletons.

The clonotype originates from a man in his thirties or forties with glioma. The sample here was PBMCs, taken from a glioma patient treated with radiotherapy, temozolomide or both. The chain combines TRBV6-1 with TRBJ2-7, with D uncertain. The CDR3 is CASSEVGSLDEQYF. For the CDR3, the DNA is TGTGCCAGCAGTGAGGTCGGGTCCCTCGACGAGCAGTACTTC.